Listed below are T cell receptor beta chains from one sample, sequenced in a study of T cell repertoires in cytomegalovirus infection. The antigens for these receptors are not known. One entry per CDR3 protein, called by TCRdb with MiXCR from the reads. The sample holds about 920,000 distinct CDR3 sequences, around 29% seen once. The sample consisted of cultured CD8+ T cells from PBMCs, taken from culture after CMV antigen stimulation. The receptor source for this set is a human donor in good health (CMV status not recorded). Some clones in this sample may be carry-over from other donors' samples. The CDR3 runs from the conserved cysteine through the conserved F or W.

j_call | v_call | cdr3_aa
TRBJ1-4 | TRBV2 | CASNEFGGNEKLFF
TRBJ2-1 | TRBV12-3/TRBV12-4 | CASSRWGLGDEQFF
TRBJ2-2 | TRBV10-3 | CAISLGGSNTGELFF
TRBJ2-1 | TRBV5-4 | CAFGQGYNEQFF
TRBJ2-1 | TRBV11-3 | CASSLVGQGREQFF
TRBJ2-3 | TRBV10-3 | CAISESRDGADTQYF
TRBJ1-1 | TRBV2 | CASINYSQGKSEAFF
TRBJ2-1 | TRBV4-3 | CANSQRGDYNEQFF
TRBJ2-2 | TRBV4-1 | CASSQERYTGELFF
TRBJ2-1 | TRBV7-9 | CASRPEGGNNEQFF
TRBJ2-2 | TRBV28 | CASSPLLGLAGGLGGELFF
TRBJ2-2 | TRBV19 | CAVDLSTGELFF
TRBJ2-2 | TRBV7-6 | CASRDPGHNTGELFF
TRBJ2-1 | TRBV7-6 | CASSLARQGYNEQFF
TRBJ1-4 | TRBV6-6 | CASSYTSSPPLNEKLFF
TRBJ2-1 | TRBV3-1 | CASSPRGLSYNEQFF
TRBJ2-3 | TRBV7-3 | CASSYGGATDTQYF
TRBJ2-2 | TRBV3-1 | CASSQGRTRATGELFF
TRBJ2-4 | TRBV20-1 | CSARDERGFKNIQYF
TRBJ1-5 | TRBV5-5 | CASSLGQRNNQPQHF
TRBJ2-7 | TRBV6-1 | CASSLGTPTTYEQYF
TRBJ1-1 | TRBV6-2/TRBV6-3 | CASSTRDVRLEAFF
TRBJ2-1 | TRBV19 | CASSIEGNAPYNEQFF
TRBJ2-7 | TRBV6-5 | CASSSDRKVYEQYF
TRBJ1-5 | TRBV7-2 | CASSAPGTGPENSNQPQHF
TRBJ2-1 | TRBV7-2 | CASTPEDRARNEQFF
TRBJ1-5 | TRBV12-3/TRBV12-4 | CASSLAVGGPLPQHF
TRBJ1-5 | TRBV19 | CASSKGRASNQPQHF
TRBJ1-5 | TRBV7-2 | CASSLMGFDQPQHF
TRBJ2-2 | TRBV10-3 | CAIIGQPSNTGELFF
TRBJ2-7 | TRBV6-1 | CASSDSDRGDYEQYF
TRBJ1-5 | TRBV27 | CASSPGTENQPQHF
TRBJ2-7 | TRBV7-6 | CASSLPGTGPSYEQYF
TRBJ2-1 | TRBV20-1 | CSARDVGNSYNEQFF
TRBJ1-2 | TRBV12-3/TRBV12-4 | CASRVLDSDGYTF
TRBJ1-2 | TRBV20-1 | CSARDQGTYGYTF
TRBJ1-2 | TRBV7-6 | CASSLNEAYLANYGYTF
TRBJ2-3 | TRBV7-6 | CASSLDAEHPQYF
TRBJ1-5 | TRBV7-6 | CASGWDQSQSQHF
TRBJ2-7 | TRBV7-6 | CASSLPGGNLYEQYF
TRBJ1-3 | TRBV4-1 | CASSQDQGATGNTIYF
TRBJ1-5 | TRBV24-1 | CATSDSGLNQPQHF
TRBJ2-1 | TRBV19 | CASTMGQEYNEQFF
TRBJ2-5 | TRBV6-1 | CASSEARGRRETQYF
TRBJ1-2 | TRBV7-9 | CASSHGGPGGYGYTF
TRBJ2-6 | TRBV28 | CASSLPGGYRSISGANVLTF
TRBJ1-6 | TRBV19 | CASSIGTGGNSPLHF
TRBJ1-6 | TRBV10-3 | CAISESSGVDSPLHF
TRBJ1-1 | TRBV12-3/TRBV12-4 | CASSLNRRTTEAFF
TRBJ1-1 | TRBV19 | CASSMGQGRDTEAFF
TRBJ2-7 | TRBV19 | CASRSGSSYEQYF
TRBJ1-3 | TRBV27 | CASSWGTGNTIYF
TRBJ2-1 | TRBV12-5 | CASGLGTYGEQFF
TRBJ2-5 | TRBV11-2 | CASSLDPVTSGGQETQYF
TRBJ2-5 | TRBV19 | CASSIQFGLADQETQYF